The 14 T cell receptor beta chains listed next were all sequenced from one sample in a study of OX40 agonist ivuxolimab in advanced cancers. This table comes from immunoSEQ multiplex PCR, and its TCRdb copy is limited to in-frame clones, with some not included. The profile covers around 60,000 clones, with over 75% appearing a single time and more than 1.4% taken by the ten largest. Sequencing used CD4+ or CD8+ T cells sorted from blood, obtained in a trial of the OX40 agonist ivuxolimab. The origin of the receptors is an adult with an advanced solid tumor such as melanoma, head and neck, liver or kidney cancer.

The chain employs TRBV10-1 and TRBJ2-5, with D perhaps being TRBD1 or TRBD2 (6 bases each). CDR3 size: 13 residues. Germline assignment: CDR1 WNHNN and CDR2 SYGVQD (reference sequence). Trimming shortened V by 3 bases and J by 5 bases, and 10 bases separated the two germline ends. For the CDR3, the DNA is TGCGCCAGCAGTGAAGAGGGGGGTGAGACCCAGTACTTC. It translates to CASSEEGGETQYF.

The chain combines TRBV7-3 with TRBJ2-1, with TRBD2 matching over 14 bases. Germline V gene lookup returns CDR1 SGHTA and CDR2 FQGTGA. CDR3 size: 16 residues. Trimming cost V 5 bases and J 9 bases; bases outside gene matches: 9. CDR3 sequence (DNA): TGTGCCAGCAGCGCCGCCGGGACTAGCGGGAGAGGTGAGCAGTTCTTC. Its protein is CASSAAGTSGRGEQFF.

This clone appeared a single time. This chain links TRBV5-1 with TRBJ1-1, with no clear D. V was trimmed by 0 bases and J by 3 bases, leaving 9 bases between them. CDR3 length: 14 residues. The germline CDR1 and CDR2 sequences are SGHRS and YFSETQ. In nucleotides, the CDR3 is TGCGCCAGCAGCTTGGGCCAGGCGGACACTGAAGCTTTCTTT. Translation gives CASSLGQADTEAFF.

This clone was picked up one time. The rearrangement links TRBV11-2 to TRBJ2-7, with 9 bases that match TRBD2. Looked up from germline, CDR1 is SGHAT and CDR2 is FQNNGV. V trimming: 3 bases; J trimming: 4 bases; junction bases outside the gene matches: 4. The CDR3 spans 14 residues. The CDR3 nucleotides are TGTGCCAGCAGCTTTAGCGGGAGCGGGTACGAGCAGTACTTC. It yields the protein CASSFSGSGYEQYF.

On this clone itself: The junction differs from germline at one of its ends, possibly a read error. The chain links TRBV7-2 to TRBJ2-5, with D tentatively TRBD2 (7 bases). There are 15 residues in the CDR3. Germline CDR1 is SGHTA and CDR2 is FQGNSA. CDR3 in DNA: TGTGCCAGCAGTTTAGCGAACGGGGGGCGAGAGACCCAGTACTTC. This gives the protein CASSLANGGRETQYF.

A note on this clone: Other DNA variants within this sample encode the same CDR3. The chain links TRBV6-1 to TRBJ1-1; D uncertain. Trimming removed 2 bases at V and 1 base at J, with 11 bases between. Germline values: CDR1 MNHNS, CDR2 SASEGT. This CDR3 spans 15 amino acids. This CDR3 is CASSEPGRPNTEAFF. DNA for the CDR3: TGTGCCAGCAGTGAACCTGGGCGGCCGAACACTGAAGCTTTCTTT.

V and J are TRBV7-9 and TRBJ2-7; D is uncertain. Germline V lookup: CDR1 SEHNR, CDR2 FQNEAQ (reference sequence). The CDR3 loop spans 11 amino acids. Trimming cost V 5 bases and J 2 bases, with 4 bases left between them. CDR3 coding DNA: TGTGCCAGCAGCAGTACCTACGAGCAGTACTTC. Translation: CASSSTYEQYF.

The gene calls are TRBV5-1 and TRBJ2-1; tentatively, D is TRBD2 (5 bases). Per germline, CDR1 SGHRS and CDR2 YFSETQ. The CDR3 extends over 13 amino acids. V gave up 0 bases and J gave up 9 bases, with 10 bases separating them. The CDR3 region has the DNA TGCGCCAGCAGCTTGGCCTCTGAGGGTGAGCAGTTCTTC. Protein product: CASSLASEGEQFF.

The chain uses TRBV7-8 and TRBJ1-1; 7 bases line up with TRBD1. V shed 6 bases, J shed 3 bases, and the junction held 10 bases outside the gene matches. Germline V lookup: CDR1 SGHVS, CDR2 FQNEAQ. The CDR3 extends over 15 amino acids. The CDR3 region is CASSPPGQSYTEAFF. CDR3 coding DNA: TGTGCCAGCAGTCCACCGGGACAGAGTTACACTGAAGCTTTCTTT.

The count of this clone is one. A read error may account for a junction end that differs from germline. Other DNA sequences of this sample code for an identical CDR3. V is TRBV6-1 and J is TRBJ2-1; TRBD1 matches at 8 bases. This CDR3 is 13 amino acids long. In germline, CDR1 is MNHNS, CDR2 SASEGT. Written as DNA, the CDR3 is TGCGCCAGCAGATCGACAGGGGACAATGAGCAGTTCTTC. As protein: CASRSTGDNEQFF.

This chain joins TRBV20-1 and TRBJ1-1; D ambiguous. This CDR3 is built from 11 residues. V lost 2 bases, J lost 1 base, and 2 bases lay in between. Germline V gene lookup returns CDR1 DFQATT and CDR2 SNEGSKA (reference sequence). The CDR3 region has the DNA TGCAGTGCTAGACGGAACACTGAAGCTTTCTTT. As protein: CSARRNTEAFF.

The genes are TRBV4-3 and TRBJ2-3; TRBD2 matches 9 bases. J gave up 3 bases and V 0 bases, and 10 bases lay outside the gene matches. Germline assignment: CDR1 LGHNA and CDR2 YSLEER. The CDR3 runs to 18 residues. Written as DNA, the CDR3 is TGCGCCAGCAGCCAAGATTCCCGTCTAGCGGGAATAACAGATACGCAGTATTTT. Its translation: CASSQDSRLAGITDTQYF.

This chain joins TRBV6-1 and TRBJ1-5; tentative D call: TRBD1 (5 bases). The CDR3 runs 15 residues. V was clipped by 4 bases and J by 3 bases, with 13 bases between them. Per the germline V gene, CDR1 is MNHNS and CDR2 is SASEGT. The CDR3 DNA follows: TGTGCCAGCAGTGGCCAAGGGGTCCTCAATCAGCCCCAGCATTTT. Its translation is CASSGQGVLNQPQHF.

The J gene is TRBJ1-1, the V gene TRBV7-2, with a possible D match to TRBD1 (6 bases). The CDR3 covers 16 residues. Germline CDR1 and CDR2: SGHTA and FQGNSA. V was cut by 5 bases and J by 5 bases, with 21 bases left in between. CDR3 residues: CASSPPAGGGRTEAFF. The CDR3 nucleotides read TGTGCCAGCAGCCCCCCGGCTGGAGGGGGAAGGACTGAAGCTTTCTTT.